This entry lists 10 T cell receptor beta chains sequenced from one sample in a study of early T cells in non-severe SARS-CoV-2 infection. Each CDR3 protein is one row after TCRdb ran MiXCR on the 5' RACE reads. The sample lists about 26,000 distinct CDR3 sequences, roughly 4.3% seen once, with approximately 10% in the top ten. Sequencing was done on a sample of whole blood. Source of these receptors: an adult who was a healthcare worker with PCR-confirmed SARS-CoV-2 infection or an uninfected control (not recorded which).

At least ten counts were recorded for this clonotype. CDR3 amino acids: CASSSGGWEQYF. The CDR3 DNA reads as TGTGCCAGCTCATCAGGGGGATGGGAGCAGTACTTC. The rearrangement links TRBV18 to TRBJ2-7; 7 bases align to TRBD1. This CDR3 comprises 12 residues. The V gene end was trimmed by 5 bases and the J gene end by 7 bases; junction bases not matched to a gene: 5. The V gene's germline CDR1 is KGHSH and CDR2 LQKENI.

Remarks on this clonotype: A much larger clone differs from this one at a single base, so this may be a read error. The chain combines TRBV18 with TRBJ2-5; D gene ambiguous. Between the trimmed V and J ends, which lost 5 bases and 2 bases, there was a span of 6 bases. Germline CDR1 and CDR2: KGHSH and LQKENI. There are 12 residues in the CDR3. In nucleotides, the CDR3 is TGTGCCAGCTCATCTACGCAAGAGACCCAGTACTTC. This gives the protein CASSSTQETQYF. The variable domain in full, completed from reference TRBV18 and TRBJ2-5, reads NAGVMQNPRHLVRRRGQEARLRCSPMKGHSHVYWYRQLPEEGLKFMVYLQKENIIDESGMPKERFSAEFPKEGPSILRIQQVVRGDSAAYFCASSSTQETQYFGPGTRLLVL.

The V call is TRBV14, the J call TRBJ2-2; TRBD2 might be the D (6 bases). The V gene lost 1 base and the J gene lost 0 bases, with 12 bases spanning the gap. The CDR3 is made up of 17 amino acids. Germline CDR1 and CDR2: SGHDN and FVKESK. DNA for the CDR3: TGTGCCAGCAGCCAAGGAACTAAGCGGGCGAACACCGGGGAGCTGTTTTTT. It encodes CASSQGTKRANTGELFF.

This clonotype was seen ten or more times. The V call is TRBV7-3, the J call TRBJ2-1, with TRBD2 identical over 15 bases. Germline CDR1 reads SGHTA; CDR2 reads FQGTGA. V gave up 3 bases and J gave up 7 bases; unmatched junction bases: 7. The CDR3 consists of 17 residues. For the CDR3, the DNA is TGTGCCAGCAGCTTGGGTGGGACTAGCGGGAGGAGTAATGAGCAGTTCTTC. This translates into CASSLGGTSGRSNEQFF.

There are many counts of this clonotype. The V and J genes are TRBV29-1 and TRBJ1-3, with a possible D match to TRBD1 (5 bases). Germline-derived CDR1 and CDR2 are SQVTM and ANQGSEA. Trimming took off 7 bases at V and 1 base at J, with 11 bases between the two ends. CDR3 length: 13 residues. This CDR3 is CSADQGSGNTIYF. The DNA of the CDR3 is TGCAGCGCAGACCAGGGATCTGGAAACACCATATATTTT.

Ten or more counts support this clonotype. The chain recombines TRBV7-9 with TRBJ2-7; possible D gene TRBD2, 5 bases. Germline values: CDR1 SEHNR, CDR2 FQNEAQ (reference sequence). Trimming took off 1 base at V and 4 bases at J, with 8 bases between the two ends. The CDR3 loop spans 13 amino acids. The CDR3 coding sequence is TGTGCCAGCAGCTTAGGAGGGAATTACGAGCAGTACTTC. Translating it yields CASSLGGNYEQYF.

This clonotype came up a few times. The gene calls are TRBV12-3 or TRBV12-4 and TRBJ1-2; no reliable D call. The CDR3 loop spans 12 amino acids. The V end lost 3 bases, the J end lost 5 bases, and 7 bases lay between the germline ends. The chain's CDR3 is CASSFSPYGYTF. In DNA, the CDR3 is TGTGCCAGCAGTTTTAGTCCTTATGGCTACACCTTC.

This clonotype was recorded many times. The rearrangement uses TRBV29-1 and TRBJ2-3; D not resolved. This CDR3 spans 14 amino acids. Trimming pared 4 bases from V and 2 bases from J, leaving 13 bases between. CDR1 is SQVTM, CDR2 ANQGSEA, per germline. CDR3 nucleotides: TGCAGCGTTGTGGCAGGAAGGTACACAGATACGCAGTATTTT. Translated: CSVVAGRYTDTQYF.

The table lists this clonotype with many counts. This sequence joins TRBV7-2 and TRBJ2-1; possibly TRBD1 for D (5 bases). Germline V gene data show CDR1 as SGHTA and CDR2 as FQGNSA. V was pared by 1 base and J by 6 bases, with 10 bases between. The CDR3 loop spans 14 amino acids. The CDR3: CASSLGSQGNEQFF. Here the CDR3 DNA reads TGTGCCAGCAGCTTAGGGTCTCAGGGCAATGAGCAGTTCTTC.

This clonotype was recorded at least ten times. The CDR3 is CASSSEPAGGPVGEQFF. Here the CDR3 DNA reads TGCGCCAGCAGCTCTGAGCCAGCGGGAGGGCCAGTTGGTGAGCAGTTCTTC. The genes are TRBV5-1 and TRBJ2-1; 10 positions agree with TRBD2. Germline V gene lookup returns CDR1 SGHRS and CDR2 YFSETQ. CDR3 size: 17 residues. V dropped 3 bases and J dropped 9; count of bases not matched to a gene: 15.